The 29 T cell receptor beta chains presented below share a single source sample, sequenced in a study of blood T cell repertoires in COVID-19 (dated by TCRdb to 2020 to 2022). To prepare the library, the immunoSEQ multiplex PCR assay was applied. TCRdb holds this immuneACCESS table with in-frame rearrangements only. Some clones are missing; in checked studies, unresolved V genes explain under half, and the rest has no known cause. For this sample the table gives around 330,000 clones, of which around 84% were detected only once. The biggest ten clones account for 1.9% of the sample. The source material was PBMCs or T cells enriched from blood (not recorded which). Receptors originate from a woman in her twenties or thirties who had been exposed to COVID-19.

V is TRBV11-2 and J is TRBJ2-7; D gene ambiguous. Germline assignment: CDR1 SGHAT and CDR2 FQNNGV. With 1 base removed from V and 3 bases from J, the gap between germline ends came to 7 bases. The CDR3 is 13 residues long. The CDR3: CASSLGANYEQYF. For the CDR3, the DNA is TGTGCCAGCAGCTTAGGGGCTAACTACGAGCAGTACTTC.

The rearrangement joins TRBV5-4 to TRBJ2-7; 11 bases map to TRBD2. The CDR3 is made up of 16 amino acids. Germline V gene lookup returns CDR1 SGHNT and CDR2 YYREEE (reference sequence). The junction had 7 bases not matched to a gene; V was cut back by 3 bases and J by 2 bases. The CDR3 spells CASSSPGLAATYEQYF. CDR3 DNA sequence: TGTGCCAGCAGCTCGCCGGGACTAGCGGCTACCTACGAGCAGTACTTC. The full variable domain, rest sourced from reference TRBV5-4 and TRBJ2-7, is ETGVTQSPTHLIKTRGQQVTLRCSSQSGHNTVSWYQQALGQGPQFIFQYYREEENGRGNFPPRFSGLQFPNYSSELNVNALELDDSALYLCASSSPGLAATYEQYFGPGTRLTVT.

The CDR3, as DNA: TGTGCCAGCAGCTTGACAAACCGGGGGGAAGAGACCCAGTACTTC. This encodes CASSLTNRGEETQYF. This chain uses TRBV5-4 with TRBJ2-5, with 7 nucleotides matching TRBD2. Germline-derived CDR1 and CDR2 are SGHNT and YYREEE (reference sequence). V shed 1 base and J 3 bases; nucleotides not matched to a gene: 6. This CDR3 has 15 amino acids. The variable domain in full, with the rest retrieved from reference TRBV5-4 and TRBJ2-5, is ETGVTQSPTHLIKTRGQQVTLRCSSQSGHNTVSWYQQALGQGPQFIFQYYREEENGRGNFPPRFSGLQFPNYSSELNVNALELDDSALYLCASSLTNRGEETQYFGPGTRLLVL.

Notes on this clone: The same CDR3 can be traced to other DNA sequences in this sample. The J gene is TRBJ1-1, the V gene TRBV12-3 or TRBV12-4, with no clear D. Trimming took 3 bases from V and 1 from J, leaving 6 bases between them. The CDR3 is 13 residues long. The CDR3 nucleotides read TGTGCCAGCAGTTTTTCAGGGAACACTGAAGCTTTCTTT. Translation gives CASSFSGNTEAFF.

This clone was seen a single time. The chain has TRBV28 and TRBJ2-1; TRBD1 is a possible D gene (5 bases). This CDR3 spans 13 amino acids. V was cut by 3 bases and J by 6 bases, with 9 bases left in between. Germline V gene lookup returns CDR1 MDHEN and CDR2 SYDVKM. The CDR3 DNA is TGTGCCAGCAGTTTGGGCAGGGTCAATGAGCAGTTCTTC. This translates into CASSLGRVNEQFF. Variable domain in full (rest from reference TRBV28 and TRBJ2-1): DVKVTQSSRYLVKRTGEKVFLECVQDMDHENMFWYRQDPGLGLRLIYFSYDVKMKEKGDIPEGYSVSREKKERFSLILESASTNQTSMYLCASSLGRVNEQFFGPGTRLTVL.

The chain employs TRBV25-1 and TRBJ1-2, with D unresolved. The CDR3 sequence is 17 residues long. The V end lost 7 bases, the J end lost 0 bases, and 21 bases lay between the germline ends. The germline V gene has CDR1 MGHDK and CDR2 SYGVNS. The CDR3 DNA reads as TGTGCCAGCATACTGAAACCGCCCCTTTCCGCTAACTATGGCTACACCTTC. Protein: CASILKPPLSANYGYTF.

The chain couples TRBV2 to TRBJ2-2, with 12 bases matching TRBD2. The CDR3 is 21 residues long. After removal of 9 bases from V and 0 bases from J, the junction contained 20 bases not matched to a gene. The V gene's germline CDR1 is SNHLY and CDR2 FYNNEI. The CDR3 is CASRAPQGTSGRPTNTGELFF. The CDR3 DNA reads as TGTGCCAGTAGGGCCCCACAGGGAACTAGCGGGAGGCCTACGAACACCGGGGAGCTGTTTTTT.

This sequence joins TRBV14 and TRBJ2-7; maybe TRBD2 (5 bases). Germline assignment: CDR1 SGHDN and CDR2 FVKESK. V dropped 1 base and J dropped 2 bases, with 9 bases sitting between them. The CDR3 runs to 14 residues. The CDR3 loop is CASSQAAGAYEQYF. The CDR3, as DNA: TGTGCCAGCAGCCAAGCCGCCGGGGCCTACGAGCAGTACTTC.

The rearrangement links TRBV5-4 to TRBJ2-7, with D possibly TRBD1 on 6 matching bases. CDR1 and CDR2 (germline): SGHNT, YYREEE (reference sequence). The CDR3 spans 14 residues. Trimming cost V 1 base and J 0 bases, with 8 bases left between them. The CDR3 region is CASSLQGSSYEQYF. The CDR3 DNA is TGTGCCAGCAGCTTGCAGGGGAGCTCCTACGAGCAGTACTTC.

The V and J genes are TRBV19 and TRBJ2-3; 8 positions match TRBD2. V lost 2 bases and J lost 3; bases outside the gene matches: 7. Germline V CDR1 and CDR2: LNHDA, SQIVND (reference sequence). The CDR3 sequence is 16 residues long. The CDR3 sequence: CASSIISGTFTDTQYF. CDR3 bases: TGTGCCAGTAGTATAATTAGCGGGACCTTTACAGATACGCAGTATTTT.

V is TRBV5-1 and J is TRBJ1-5; D is uncertain. In germline, CDR1 is SGHRS, CDR2 YFSETQ. V lost 1 base and J lost 0, with 17 bases in between. This CDR3 region has 18 residues. CDR3: CASSLYLTATHSNQPQHF. The CDR3 bases are TGCGCCAGCAGCTTGTACCTTACCGCGACTCATAGCAATCAGCCCCAGCATTTT.

This CDR3 is CAGKKYPGSTDTQYF. CDR3 DNA sequence: TGTGCCGGGAAAAAGTATCCAGGCAGCACAGATACGCAGTATTTT. The V call is TRBV30, the J call TRBJ2-3; D is undetermined. With 8 bases removed from V and 0 bases from J, the gap between germline ends came to 18 bases. The CDR3 runs to 15 residues. CDR1 and CDR2 (germline): GTSNPN, SVGIG (reference sequence).

This clone was seen a few times. This chain links TRBV5-1 with TRBJ2-7, with D maybe TRBD1 (5 bases). The CDR3 covers 16 residues. The V end lost 4 bases, the J end lost 5 bases, and 22 bases lay between the germline ends. Germline V gives CDR1 SGHRS, CDR2 YFSETQ. CDR3 amino acids: CASSPSYSRALDEQYF. CDR3 coding DNA: TGCGCCAGCAGCCCATCGTACTCCAGGGCCCTGGACGAGCAGTACTTC.

The V call is TRBV6-5, the J call TRBJ1-2; 7 bases match TRBD1. CDR1 MNHEY and CDR2 SVGAGI come from the germline V gene. V shed 5 bases, J shed 1 base, and the junction held 1 base outside the gene matches. CDR3 length equals 13 residues. CDR3 sequence reads: CASSRDSNYGYTF. In nucleotides, the CDR3 is TGTGCCAGCAGTCGGGACAGTAACTATGGCTACACCTTC.

V is TRBV28 and J is TRBJ1-2; no definite D call. Trimming removed 5 bases at V and 2 bases at J, with 6 bases between. The CDR3 contains 12 residues. Germline CDR1 reads MDHEN; CDR2 reads SYDVKM. The CDR3 here is CASSELNYGYTF. The CDR3 bases are TGTGCCAGCAGTGAACTAAACTATGGCTACACCTTC.

The V and J genes are TRBV9 and TRBJ2-3, with 12 bases fitting TRBD2. CDR3 length: 17 amino acids. V was clipped by 3 bases and J by 0 bases; unmatched bases: 5. Germline CDR1 and CDR2: SGDLS and YYNGEE. The CDR3 is CASSGRLAGASTDTQYF. CDR3 coding DNA: TGTGCCAGCAGCGGGAGACTAGCGGGAGCAAGCACAGATACGCAGTATTTT.

The J gene is TRBJ1-2, the V gene TRBV19; D ambiguous. This CDR3 is 13 amino acids long. V lost 4 bases, J lost 6 bases, and 12 bases lay in between. Per the germline V gene, CDR1 is LNHDA and CDR2 is SQIVND (reference sequence). Written as DNA, the CDR3 is TGTGCCAGTAGTAGAGGGAGAGGGAATGGCTACACCTTC. It codes for CASSRGRGNGYTF.

V and J are TRBV6-2 or TRBV6-3 and TRBJ2-5, with a tentative D call TRBD1 (5 bases). Trimming shortened V by 2 bases and J by 9 bases, and 7 bases separated the two germline ends. Germline V gives CDR1 MNHEY, CDR2 SVGEGT. This CDR3 spans 11 amino acids. The CDR3 DNA sequence: TGTGCCAGCAGTTACGTAGGGGCCCAGTACTTC. It translates to CASSYVGAQYF.

The J gene is TRBJ1-5, the V gene TRBV27, with D maybe TRBD1 (5 bases). Germline CDR1 reads MNHEY; CDR2 reads SMNVEV (reference sequence). CDR3 length equals 15 residues. Trimming left V 6 bases short and J 0 bases short, with 12 bases between. CDR3 in DNA: TGTGCCAGCAGACCCTCAGGGAATAGCAATCAGCCCCAGCATTTT. Protein sequence: CASRPSGNSNQPQHF.

V and J are TRBV5-4 and TRBJ2-1; perhaps TRBD1 as D (6 bases). Trimming pared 4 bases from V and 0 bases from J, leaving 11 bases between. The CDR3 has 15 residues. CDR1 and CDR2 (germline): SGHNT, YYREEE (reference sequence). CDR3 sequence: CASSTGQISYNEQFF. DNA of the CDR3: TGTGCCAGCAGCACAGGACAGATCTCCTACAATGAGCAGTTCTTC.

This chain joins TRBV7-8 and TRBJ1-1; D call uncertain. CDR3 length: 13 residues. The germline V gene encodes CDR1 SGHVS and CDR2 FQNEAQ. V lost 5 bases and J 1 base, leaving 8 bases between the germline ends. The CDR3 region is CASSPTQNTEAFF. CDR3 in DNA: TGTGCCAGCAGCCCCACACAGAACACTGAAGCTTTCTTT.

The rearrangement uses TRBV3-1 (or the pseudogene TRBV3-2) and TRBJ2-5, with TRBD2 matching 8 bases. There are 17 residues in the CDR3. Germline loops: CDR1 LGHDT, CDR2 YNNKEL (reference sequence). V shed 4 bases, J shed 4 bases, and the junction held 14 bases outside the gene matches. The CDR3 sequence: CASSPLAGGPIGETQYF. The DNA of the CDR3 is TGTGCCAGCAGCCCATTGGCGGGAGGCCCCATCGGAGAGACCCAGTACTTC.

The V call is TRBV24-1, the J call TRBJ1-3; no reliable D call. This CDR3 has 15 amino acids. Germline V gene lookup returns CDR1 KGHDR and CDR2 SFDVKD. Trimming removed 3 bases from V and 0 bases from J, with 8 bases in between. CDR3 bases: TGTGCCACCAGTGATCCCCGTTACTCTGGAAACACCATATATTTT. Its protein product is CATSDPRYSGNTIYF.

This clone was observed once. The chain combines TRBV5-1 with TRBJ1-2; the D gene is possibly TRBD1 (5 bases). The CDR3 totals 15 residues. V dropped 4 bases and J dropped 2 bases, with 15 bases sitting between them. CDR1 is SGHRS and CDR2 is YFSETQ in the germline V gene. The CDR3 DNA follows: TGCGCCAGCAGCCCCTTACAGGCCCAAAACTATGGCTACACCTTC. Translating it yields CASSPLQAQNYGYTF.

V and J are TRBV6-5 and TRBJ2-1; 10 bases are a match to TRBD2. CDR1 and CDR2 (germline): MNHEY, SVGAGI. The CDR3 runs 16 residues. V was clipped by 0 bases and J by 2 bases; unmatched bases: 1. The CDR3 DNA follows: TGTGCCAGCAGTTACTCCAGCGGGAGGGCCTACAATGAGCAGTTCTTC. This codes for CASSYSSGRAYNEQFF.

The chain has TRBV28 and TRBJ2-6; D perhaps matches TRBD1 (6 bases). This CDR3 contains 15 residues. V lost 2 bases and J 3 bases, leaving 8 bases between the germline ends. CDR1 and CDR2 (germline): MDHEN, SYDVKM. CDR3 DNA sequence: TGTGCCAGCAGTTTAGGGACATATGGGGCCAACGTCCTGACTTTC. Its protein is CASSLGTYGANVLTF.

This clone was recorded a few times. V gene TRBV5-4 combines with J gene TRBJ1-2; weak D call: TRBD1 (6 bases). Germline V lookup: CDR1 SGHNT, CDR2 YYREEE (reference sequence). The CDR3 has 15 residues. V was shortened by 2 bases and J by 4 bases, with 15 bases between the two germline ends. Here the CDR3 reads CASSFGGAILYGYTF. The CDR3 DNA follows: TGTGCCAGCAGCTTTGGGGGGGCGATTCTCTATGGCTACACCTTC.

V and J are TRBV21-1 and TRBJ2-7; the table names TRBD1, a call not compared with the DNA. TRBV21-1 is classified as a pseudogene. CDR3 length equals 14 residues. The CDR3 DNA follows: TGTGCCAGGGACAGGGGCACGGCGTGGTACGAGCAGTACTTC. It encodes CARDRGTAWYEQYF.

The CDR3 loop is CASSVAAGPYNEQFF. CDR3 coding DNA: TGTGCCAGCAGCGTAGCGGCGGGGCCTTACAATGAGCAGTTCTTC. The chain carries TRBV9 and TRBJ2-1, with D perhaps TRBD2 (6 bases). V was pared by 0 bases and J by 4 bases, with 11 bases between. The CDR3 is 15 residues long. Per the germline V gene, CDR1 is SGDLS and CDR2 is YYNGEE.